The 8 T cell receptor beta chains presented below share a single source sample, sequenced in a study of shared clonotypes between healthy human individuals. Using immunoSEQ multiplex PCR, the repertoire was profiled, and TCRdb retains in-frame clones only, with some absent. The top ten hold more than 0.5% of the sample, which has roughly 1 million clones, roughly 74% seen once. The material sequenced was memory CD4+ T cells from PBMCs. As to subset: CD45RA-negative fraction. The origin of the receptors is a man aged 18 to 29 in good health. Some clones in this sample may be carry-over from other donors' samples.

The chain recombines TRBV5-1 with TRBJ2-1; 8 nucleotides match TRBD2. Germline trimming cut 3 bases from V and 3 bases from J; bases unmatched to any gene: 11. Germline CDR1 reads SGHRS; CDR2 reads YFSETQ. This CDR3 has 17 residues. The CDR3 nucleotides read TGCGCCAGCAGCTGGGGTTTAGCGGGAACGGGCTACAATGAGCAGTTCTTC. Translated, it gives CASSWGLAGTGYNEQFF.

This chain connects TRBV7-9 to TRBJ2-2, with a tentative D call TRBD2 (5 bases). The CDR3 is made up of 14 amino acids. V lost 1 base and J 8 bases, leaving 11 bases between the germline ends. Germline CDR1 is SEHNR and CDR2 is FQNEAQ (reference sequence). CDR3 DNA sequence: TGTGCCAGCAGCTTAGAGGTTCTAGCAGGGGAGCTGTTTTTT. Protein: CASSLEVLAGELFF.

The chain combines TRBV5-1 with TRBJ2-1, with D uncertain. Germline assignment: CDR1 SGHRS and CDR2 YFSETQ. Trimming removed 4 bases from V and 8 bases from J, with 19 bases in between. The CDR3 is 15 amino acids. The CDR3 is CASSANMAQQHEQFF. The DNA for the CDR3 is TGCGCCAGCAGCGCCAACATGGCACAACAACATGAGCAGTTCTTC. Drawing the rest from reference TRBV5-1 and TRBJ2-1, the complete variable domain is KAGVTQTPRYLIKTRGQQVTLSCSPISGHRSVSWYQQTPGQGLQFLFEYFSETQRNKGNFPGRFSGRQFSNSRSEMNVSTLELGDSALYLCASSANMAQQHEQFFGPGTRLTVL.

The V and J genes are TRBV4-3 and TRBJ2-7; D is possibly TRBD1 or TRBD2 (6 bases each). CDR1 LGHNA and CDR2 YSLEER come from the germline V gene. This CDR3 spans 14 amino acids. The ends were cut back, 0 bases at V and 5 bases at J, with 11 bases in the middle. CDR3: CASSQDRGGNEQYF. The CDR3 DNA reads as TGCGCCAGCAGCCAAGATCGAGGGGGGAACGAGCAGTACTTC.

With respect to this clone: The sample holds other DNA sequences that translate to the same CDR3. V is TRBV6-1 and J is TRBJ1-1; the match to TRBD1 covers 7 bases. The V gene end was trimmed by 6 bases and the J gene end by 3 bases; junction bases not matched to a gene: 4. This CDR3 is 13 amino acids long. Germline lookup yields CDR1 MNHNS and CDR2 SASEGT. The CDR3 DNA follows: TGTGCCAGCAGGTCAACAGGGGACACTGAAGCTTTCTTT. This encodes CASRSTGDTEAFF.

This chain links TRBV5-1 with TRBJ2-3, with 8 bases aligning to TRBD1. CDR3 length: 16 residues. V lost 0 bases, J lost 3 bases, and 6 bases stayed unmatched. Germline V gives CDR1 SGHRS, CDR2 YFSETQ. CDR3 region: CASSLVPGQETDTQYF. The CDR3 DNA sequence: TGCGCCAGCAGCTTGGTGCCGGGACAGGAGACAGATACGCAGTATTTT.

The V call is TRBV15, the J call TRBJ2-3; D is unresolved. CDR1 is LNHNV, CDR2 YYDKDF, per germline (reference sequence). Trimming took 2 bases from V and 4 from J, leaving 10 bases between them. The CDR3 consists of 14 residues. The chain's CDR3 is CATSRSDPPDTQYF. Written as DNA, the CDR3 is TGTGCCACCAGCAGATCAGACCCCCCAGATACGCAGTATTTT.

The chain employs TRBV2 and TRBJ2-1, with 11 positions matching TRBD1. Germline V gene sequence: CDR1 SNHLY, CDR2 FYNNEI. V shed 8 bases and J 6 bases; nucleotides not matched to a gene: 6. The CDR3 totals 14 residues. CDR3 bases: TGTGCCAGCCAGGACAGGGGGCGTATCAATGAGCAGTTCTTC. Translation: CASQDRGRINEQFF. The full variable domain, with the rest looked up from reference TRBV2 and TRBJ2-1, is EPEVTQTPSHQVTQMGQEVILRCVPISNHLYFYWYRQILGQKVEFLVSFYNNEISEKSEIFDDQFSVERPDGSNFTLKIRSTKLEDSAMYFCASQDRGRINEQFFGPGTRLTVL.